The next 31 T cell receptor beta chains were all read from a single sample in a study of regulatory T cells in long-lasting Graves disease (dated by TCRdb to the early 2020s). Library preparation employed multiplex PCR. Instrument on record: Illumina HiSeq 4000. To build TCR beta libraries, CDR3 regions were amplified by Arm-PCR using iRepertoire HTBI primers. Clones were called with MiXCR by TCRdb after fastp trimmed the public reads at Q25, and only in-frame beta chains were retained. CDR3 protein duplicates are merged, each entry listing the most common genes and DNA. In this sample the table shows around 250,000 distinct CDR3 sequences, roughly 21% of which occur a single time. The ten top clones hold 11% to 15% of the sample. This specimen's time point label, per the study, means: newly diagnosed GD, antithyroid drugs for less than 3 months. RNA was extracted from PBMCs in TRIzol for both TCR sequencing and RNA sequencing.

Sample: peripheral blood mononuclear cells (PBMCs), taken at new diagnosis, from a patient treated with antithyroid drugs. These receptor sequences come from a female donor with Graves disease.

This clonotype has at least ten counts. The chain is built from TRBV5-1 and TRBJ2-5; TRBD1 agrees at 10 bases. The J segment lost 1 base and the V segment lost 4 bases, leaving 4 bases of the junction unmatched. Germline V gene lookup returns CDR1 SGHRS and CDR2 YFSETQ. The CDR3 runs 15 residues. The CDR3 DNA is TGCGCCAGCAGCCGGGACAGGGGTGGCCAAGAGACCCAGTACTTC. Protein product: CASSRDRGGQETQYF.

This clonotype was detected many times. The chain recombines TRBV3-1 with TRBJ1-3; 9 nucleotides line up with TRBD1. Per the germline V gene, CDR1 is LGHDT and CDR2 is YNNKEL (reference sequence). CDR3 length: 16 residues. The V gene end was trimmed by 4 bases and the J gene end by 0 bases; junction bases not matched to a gene: 4. Written as DNA, the CDR3 is TGTGCCAGCAGCCGATCGACAGGGGGCTCTGGAAACACCATATATTTT. Translation: CASSRSTGGSGNTIYF. Full variable domain (rest looked up from reference TRBV3-1 and TRBJ1-3): DTAVSQTPKYLVTQMGNDKSIKCEQNLGHDTMYWYKQDSKKFLKIMFSYNNKELIINETVPNRFSPKSPDKAHLNLHINSLELGDSAVYFCASSRSTGGSGNTIYFGEGSWLTVV.

The DNA for the CDR3 is TGTGCCAGCAGTTACACTCCGGGACAGCCGAAAAGCACAGATACGCAGTATTTT. Amino acid sequence: CASSYTPGQPKSTDTQYF. The V call is TRBV6-2 or TRBV6-3, the J call TRBJ2-3; 7 bases are shared with TRBD1. This CDR3 comprises 18 residues. Germline V gives CDR1 MNHEY, CDR2 SVGEGT. J gave up 0 bases and V 2 bases, and 11 bases lay outside the gene matches.

This clonotype was counted between two and nine times. This chain links TRBV6-1 with TRBJ2-5; D is ambiguous. The CDR3 is 11 residues long. With 8 bases removed from V and 5 bases from J, the gap between germline ends came to 9 bases. The germline gives CDR1 MNHNS, CDR2 SASEGT. CDR3 DNA: TGTGCCAGCGTCGTATATGAGACCCAGTACTTC. This sequence encodes CASVVYETQYF.

This clonotype showed up many times. V and J are TRBV12-3 or TRBV12-4 and TRBJ2-7, with D perhaps matching TRBD2 (5 bases). Trimming cost V 2 bases and J 3 bases, with 11 bases left between them. CDR3 length equals 14 residues. CDR3 nucleotide sequence: TGTGCCAGCAGTTTAAATCCGGGGATCTACGAGCAGTACTTC. Translation gives CASSLNPGIYEQYF.

This clonotype was detected a few times. The chain joins TRBV27 to TRBJ2-7; D call uncertain. V gave up 2 bases and J gave up 4 bases, with 9 bases separating them. Per the germline V gene, CDR1 is MNHEY and CDR2 is SMNVEV (reference sequence). The CDR3 has 13 residues. This CDR3 reads CASSLKGGYEQYF. As DNA, the CDR3 is TGTGCCAGCAGTTTAAAGGGTGGGTACGAGCAGTACTTC.

This clonotype turned up a few times. This chain links TRBV20-1 with TRBJ2-3, with D unclear. The V end was cut by 6 bases, the J end by 0 bases, with 13 bases between. Germline loops: CDR1 DFQATT, CDR2 SNEGSKA (reference sequence). The CDR3 length is 14 residues. The CDR3 nucleotides read TGCAGTGCCTTACAACCGCTTAGCACAGATACGCAGTATTTT. Its translation is CSALQPLSTDTQYF.

The rearrangement joins TRBV12-3 or TRBV12-4 to TRBJ2-3, with 14 positions matching TRBD2. This CDR3 spans 19 amino acids. With V trimmed by 6 bases and J by 0 bases, 11 bases remained unmatched. The CDR3 region is CASRFGTSGRAVSTDTQYF. CDR3 nucleotide sequence: TGTGCCAGCAGATTTGGGACTAGCGGGAGAGCCGTTAGCACAGATACGCAGTATTTT.

Regarding this clonotype: A read error is possible here, since a much larger clone lies one base away. The chain has TRBV28 and TRBJ1-5; no firm D call. The CDR3 has 11 amino acids. From germline, CDR1 is MDHEN and CDR2 SYDVKM. The CDR3 is CTSSLNQPQHF. In DNA form, the CDR3 reads TGTACCAGCAGTCTCAATCAGCCCCAGCATTTT.

Many counts were recorded for this clonotype. The chain employs TRBV29-1 and TRBJ1-5; maybe TRBD1 (5 bases). Germline values: CDR1 SQVTM, CDR2 ANQGSEA. The CDR3 covers 13 residues. Trimming took 4 bases from V and 6 from J, leaving 13 bases between them. CDR3 in DNA: TGCAGCGTTGGAAGGGGCAGAAGTCAGCCCCAGCATTTT. It encodes CSVGRGRSQPQHF.

This clonotype was seen repeatedly, ten times or more. The chain recombines TRBV11-3 with TRBJ2-3; TRBD2 is a possible D gene (5 bases). Trimming left V 3 bases short and J 0 bases short, with 10 bases between. The length of the CDR3 is 15 residues. Germline values: CDR1 SGHNT, CDR2 YENEEA. The CDR3 loop is CASSLGGSSTDTQYF. DNA of the CDR3: TGTGCCAGCAGCTTGGGCGGGTCTAGCACAGATACGCAGTATTTT.

This clonotype was found a few times. V is TRBV24-1 and J is TRBJ1-1; TRBD1 might be the D (6 bases). Germline CDR1 is KGHDR and CDR2 is SFDVKD. Between the trimmed V and J ends, which lost 5 bases and 8 bases, there was a span of 11 bases. There are 12 residues in the CDR3. CDR3 nucleotides: TGTGCCACCAGTGCCCAGACAGGCGAAGCTTTCTTT. Protein sequence: CATSAQTGEAFF.

A remark on this clonotype: This likely stems from a read error, as it lies one base from a far larger clone. The rearrangement links TRBV7-3 to TRBJ1-2; 7 bases align to TRBD1. Germline CDR1 SGHTA, CDR2 FQGTGA. J lost 12 bases, V lost 6 bases, and 13 bases had no gene match. CDR3 length: 13 amino acids. The CDR3: CASSPGTAGFNTF. For the CDR3, the DNA is TGTGCCAGCAGTCCCGGGACAGCCGGTTTCAACACCTTC.

The CDR3 DNA follows: TGTGCCAGCAGCCCTGCGGAGCTAGCGGGGGCCCCCTACGAGCAGTACTTC. Protein sequence: CASSPAELAGAPYEQYF. This rearrangement joins TRBV7-2 to TRBJ2-7, with 10 bases identical to TRBD2. J lost 2 bases, V lost 5 bases, and 12 bases had no gene match. Germline-derived CDR1 and CDR2 are SGHTA and FQGNSA. The CDR3 runs 17 residues.

A word on this clonotype: The limits of the CDR3 on the DNA are not certain, so only TCRdb's listed CDR3 is given. The chain joins TRBV7-2 to TRBJ2-3; TRBD1 was called by the table and not checked on the DNA. Looked up from germline, CDR1 is SGHTA and CDR2 is FQGNSA. The CDR3 is 19 amino acids in total, end residues counted. CDR3 residues: CASSFYICSAPRGGDTQYF.

There are many counts of this clonotype. CDR3 loop: CASSPIRTSGDSTDTQYF. CDR3 DNA: TGTGCCAGCAGTCCCATCCGGACTAGCGGGGACAGCACAGATACGCAGTATTTT. The chain carries TRBV6-2 or TRBV6-3 and TRBJ2-3; 12 nucleotides match TRBD2. The CDR3 is 18 amino acids. J lost 0 bases, V lost 5 bases, and 9 bases had no gene match. CDR1 and CDR2 (germline): MNHEY, SVGEGT.

This clonotype was seen many times. V is TRBV7-3 and J is TRBJ2-1, with 7 bases fitting TRBD1. V lost 5 bases to trimming and J lost 6 bases; unmatched junction nucleotides: 4. Germline V lookup: CDR1 SGHTA, CDR2 FQGTGA. This CDR3 spans 13 amino acids. The CDR3 spells CASSPTGSNEQFF. CDR3 nucleotide sequence: TGTGCCAGCAGCCCGACAGGGAGCAATGAGCAGTTCTTC.

At least ten counts were recorded for this clonotype. The gene calls are TRBV2 and TRBJ1-6, with 10 bases identical to TRBD1. The V gene's germline CDR1 is SNHLY and CDR2 FYNNEI. With 6 bases clipped from V and 7 bases from J, the junction kept 6 bases outside the gene matches. This CDR3 is 15 amino acids long. The CDR3 coding sequence is TGTGCCAGCAGGGCAGGGACAGGGGACAATTCACCCCTCCACTTT. Its translation is CASRAGTGDNSPLHF.

This clonotype was picked up a small number of times. A much larger clone lies a single base off, so this may be a read error. The CDR3 sequence: CASTNNPRWRDRASGANVLAF. CDR3 bases: TGTGCCAGCACAAACAACCCGCGGTGGCGGGACAGGGCCTCTGGGGCCAACGTCCTGGCTTTC. The chain couples TRBV7-2 to TRBJ2-6; 9 bases align to TRBD1. Germline assignment: CDR1 SGHTA and CDR2 FQGNSA. The CDR3 sequence is 21 residues long.

The V gene is TRBV7-6, the J gene TRBJ2-7, with D tentatively TRBD1 (6 bases). Trimming left V 2 bases short and J 1 base short, with 9 bases between. The CDR3 loop spans 14 amino acids. Per the germline V gene, CDR1 is SGHVS and CDR2 is FNYEAQ. CDR3 in DNA: TGTGCCAGCAGCTTACTTGGACAGTCCTACGAGCAGTACTTC. It codes for CASSLLGQSYEQYF.

This clonotype was observed at least ten times. The chain recombines TRBV6-2 or TRBV6-3 with TRBJ2-5; no definite D call. From germline, CDR1 is MNHEY and CDR2 SVGEGT. Trimming cost V 2 bases and J 2 bases, with 12 bases left between them. The CDR3 spans 15 residues. CDR3 sequence (DNA): TGTGCCAGCAGTTACGGTGGGCCATTACAAGAGACCCAGTACTTC. As protein: CASSYGGPLQETQYF.

In this sample, this clonotype turned up many times. This chain joins TRBV15 and TRBJ1-2; no firm D call. Germline V lookup: CDR1 LNHNV, CDR2 YYDKDF (reference sequence). This CDR3 is built from 14 residues. Trimming left V 3 bases short and J 5 bases short, with 13 bases between. The CDR3 sequence: CATSRRRGLYGYTF. In nucleotides, the CDR3 is TGTGCCACCAGCAGGAGGCGGGGTCTTTATGGCTACACCTTC.

Points on this clonotype: It may be a read error: a sequence one base away is much more abundant. The chain employs TRBV29-1 and TRBJ2-1, with 8 bases lining up with TRBD2. Germline CDR1 SQVTM, CDR2 ANQGSEA. The CDR3 loop spans 13 amino acids. CDR3 amino acids: CSVGQRGNNEQLF. CDR3 DNA sequence: TGCAGCGTTGGCCAGCGGGGGAACAATGAGCAGCTCTTC.

The chain recombines TRBV6-1 with TRBJ2-6; D may correspond to TRBD1 or TRBD2 (5 bases each). V gave up 7 bases and J gave up 0 bases, with 10 bases separating them. The CDR3 has 15 amino acids. The germline V gene has CDR1 MNHNS and CDR2 SASEGT. CDR3 in amino acids: CASISGGSGANVLTF. The CDR3 coding sequence is TGTGCCAGCATTTCTGGGGGCTCTGGGGCCAACGTCCTGACTTTC.

This clonotype was seen at least ten times. The chain has TRBV28 and TRBJ1-1; D gene ambiguous. Per the germline V gene, CDR1 is MDHEN and CDR2 is SYDVKM. V dropped 2 bases and J dropped 10 bases, with 11 bases sitting between them. This CDR3 is built from 12 residues. The CDR3 coding sequence is TGTGCCAGCAGTTTAAAGACCATGGGAGCTTTCTTT. Protein product: CASSLKTMGAFF.

This clonotype was picked up many times. This chain uses TRBV11-2 with TRBJ2-2; the D call may be TRBD1 or TRBD2 (5 bases each). Germline CDR1 reads SGHAT; CDR2 reads FQNNGV. The CDR3 is made up of 16 amino acids. Trimming cost V 2 bases and J 2 bases, with 12 bases left between them. CDR3 coding DNA: TGTGCCAGCAGCTTACGAGGGGCCGCCAACACCGGGGAGCTGTTTTTT. It specifies CASSLRGAANTGELFF.

In regard to this clonotype: A much more abundant neighbour one base away suggests this may be a read error. The rearrangement joins TRBV2 to TRBJ2-2; D remains unclear. The V end lost 5 bases, the J end lost 7 bases, and 20 bases lay between the germline ends. There are 16 residues in the CDR3. CDR1 is SNHLY and CDR2 is FYNNEI in the germline V gene. The CDR3 DNA reads as TGTGCCAGCAGTCACGGGTGGAGTAGGCGCAACGGGGAGCTGTTTTTT. Translation gives CASSHGWSRRNGELFF.

This clonotype was observed many times. V and J are TRBV18 and TRBJ2-1; 8 bases are shared with TRBD2. Trimming removed 4 bases from V and 6 bases from J; junction bases left unmatched: 5. Germline assignment: CDR1 KGHSH and CDR2 LQKENI. The CDR3 extends over 14 amino acids. CDR3 sequence reads: CASSLSGTGNEQFF. The CDR3 region has the DNA TGTGCCAGCTCACTTAGCGGGACGGGCAATGAGCAGTTCTTC.

This clonotype was counted many times. The V gene is TRBV20-1, the J gene TRBJ2-1; D uncertain. This CDR3 is 13 amino acids long. CDR1 and CDR2 from the germline V gene are DFQATT and SNEGSKA (reference sequence). The germline V and J ends were trimmed by 0 bases and 5 bases, with 8 bases remaining between them. The CDR3 region is CSARDPGHNEQFF. The DNA of the CDR3 is TGCAGTGCTAGAGATCCCGGGCACAATGAGCAGTTCTTC.

CDR3 loop: CASQDRGNTEAFF. The CDR3 DNA follows: TGTGCCTCCCAAGACAGGGGGAACACTGAAGCTTTCTTT. The rearrangement links TRBV30 to TRBJ1-1; 8 bases align to TRBD1. Looked up from germline, CDR1 is GTSNPN and CDR2 is SVGIG (reference sequence). V gave up 7 bases and J gave up 1 base; unmatched junction bases: 5. The length of the CDR3 is 13 residues.

This clonotype occurred many times. CDR3: CASRAGQGGGGSTDTQYF. In DNA form, the CDR3 reads TGTGCCAGCAGGGCCGGACAGGGAGGGGGGGGAAGCACAGATACGCAGTATTTT. The rearrangement links TRBV6-1 to TRBJ2-3, with a possible D match to TRBD1 (8 bases). The V gene's germline CDR1 is MNHNS and CDR2 SASEGT. V gave up 6 bases and J gave up 0 bases, with 22 bases separating them. This CDR3 has 18 residues.